This T cell receptor (beta chain) was found in a study of shared clonotypes between healthy human individuals. The study's findings and limits: With a handful of donors compared, around 5% of naive CD4 clonotypes were shared. Richness estimates generally favored naive over memory subsets.

The CDR3 spans 14 residues. The J segment lost 4 bases and the V segment lost 7 bases, leaving 8 bases of the junction unmatched. CDR1 is MNHEY, CDR2 SMNVEV, per germline (reference sequence). Data came from immunoSEQ multiplex PCR; TCRdb stores just in-frame clones and leaves some out. The table lists hundreds of thousands of clones, roughly 95% of them singletons. To note about this clone: Antigen unknown.

Naive CD8 populations comprised CD45RO-negative cells positively selected for CCR7, excluding terminally differentiated effector memory CD45RA+ cells. The TCR originated in a woman in her twenties or thirties in good health. The source material was naive CD8+ T cells sorted from blood. The chain is built from TRBV27 and TRBJ2-7; 9 bases agree with TRBD2. For the CDR3, the DNA is TGTGCCAGCAAGGGCGGGAGGGCCTTATACGAGCAGTACTTC. Amino acid sequence: CASKGGRALYEQYF.